This is a list of T cell receptor beta chains from one sample in a study of blood T cells in healthy people across ages. TCRdb reanalysed the 5' RACE reads using MiXCR and keeps one entry per CDR3 protein. The table has 1 million or so distinct CDR3 sequences, under 30% seen once; the top ten hold less than 0.85%. These data were also filed under a second study, of T cells of mothers and their children.

Sequencing input: blood. These receptors all come from a girl aged 2 to 10 in good health. The CDR3 runs from the conserved cysteine through the conserved F or W. Fields, in order: V gene, J gene, clone size, D gene, CDR3 protein, CDR3 DNA. The D gene is left open where the match is weak. Only part of the rows carry a size: once, few, many, or a class if the clone is expanded.

>TRBV29-1|TRBJ2-7|once|NA
CSVVGLMNEQYF
TGCAGCGTTGTTGGGCTGATGAACGAGCAGTACTTC
>TRBV6-1|TRBJ2-1|NA|TRBD2
CASNRLAGGEQFF
TGTGCCAGCAATCGACTAGCGGGAGGTGAGCAGTTCTTC
>TRBV7-9|TRBJ1-4|NA|NA
CASSFTDISEKLFF
TGTGCCAGCAGCTTTACTGACATTAGCGAAAAACTGTTTTTT
>TRBV11-2|TRBJ2-5|NA|TRBD1
CASSLRTGVGVQYF
TGTGCCAGCAGCCTGCGGACAGGGGTAGGAGTGCAGTACTTC
>TRBV18|TRBJ2-7|NA|TRBD2
CASSPARLREGVYEQYF
TGTGCCAGCTCACCAGCAAGGTTAAGGGAGGGAGTGTACGAGCAGTACTTC
>TRBV7-2|TRBJ2-1|NA|TRBD2
CASSETLAGGYNEQFF
TGTGCCAGCAGCGAGACCCTAGCGGGGGGGTACAATGAGCAGTTCTTC
>TRBV6-6|TRBJ2-1|few|TRBD2
CASSYSGTSSDEQFF
TGTGCCAGCAGTTACTCTGGGACTAGTTCTGATGAGCAGTTCTTC
>TRBV12-3/TRBV12-4|TRBJ1-1|few|NA
CASSLRGGYEAFF
TGTGCCAGTTCACTTAGGGGGGGCTACGAAGCTTTCTTT
>TRBV6-5|TRBJ2-1|NA|NA
CASSYSDRYTEQFF
TGTGCCAGCAGTTACTCGGACAGATACACTGAGCAGTTCTTC
>TRBV6-6|TRBJ1-1|NA|NA
CASTYSGRLNTEAFF
TGTGCCAGCACTTACTCGGGACGGCTGAACACTGAAGCTTTCTTT